Each of the 10 T cell receptor beta chains below was sequenced from the same sample in a study of CD8+ T cells in alopecia areata. RNA was isolated and reverse transcribed to cDNA, the sequencing template. The repertoire was sequenced with immunoSEQ multiplex PCR; TCRdb's copy has only in-frame clones and lacks some. This sample has fewer than 250,000 clones; under 40% occur once, and the top ten carry under 0.55%. Noted treatment: oral pan-JAK inhibitor, 5-10 mg twice daily. The sample in question was CD4+ T cells sorted from blood, obtained between weeks 30 and 35, from a patient treated with tofacitinib. The receptors stem from a human donor with alopecia areata.

CDR3 loop: CASSLQGRDNEQFF. DNA for the CDR3: TGTGCCAGCAGCTTACAGGGTCGGGACAATGAGCAGTTCTTC. J is TRBJ2-1 and V is TRBV7-3, with TRBD1 as a possible D gene (5 bases). The CDR3 loop spans 14 amino acids. The germline CDR1 and CDR2 sequences are SGHTA and FQGTGA. Trimming removed 2 bases at V and 5 bases at J, with 10 bases between.

The table lists this clone with a few counts. The chain uses TRBV11-2 and TRBJ2-7; possibly TRBD1 for D (6 bases). The CDR3 runs to 13 residues. CDR1 and CDR2 (germline): SGHAT, FQNNGV. Trimming took off 4 bases at V and 1 base at J, with 8 bases between the two ends. The CDR3 bases are TGTGCCAGCAGCTCGGGACAATCCTACGAGCAGTACTTC. This gives the protein CASSSGQSYEQYF.

This clone was seen many times. This chain joins TRBV27 and TRBJ1-5, with 7 positions matching TRBD1. The CDR3 contains 18 residues. CDR1 MNHEY and CDR2 SMNVEV come from the germline V gene (reference sequence). J was trimmed by 1 base and V by 5 bases; bases with no gene match: 14. The chain's CDR3 is CASSPLGQVARSNQPQHF. The DNA for the CDR3 is TGTGCCAGCAGTCCACTCGGACAGGTCGCTAGGAGCAATCAGCCCCAGCATTTT.

The V and J genes are TRBV6-5 and TRBJ1-2; TRBD1 is a possible D gene (6 bases). CDR3 length equals 13 residues. Germline V CDR1 and CDR2: MNHEY, SVGAGI. V was trimmed by 4 bases and J by 4 bases, leaving 10 bases between them. The DNA for the CDR3 is TGTGCCAGCAGTTGGGGGGACATCTATGGCTACACCTTC. This translates into CASSWGDIYGYTF.

This clone showed up just a few times. CDR3 in amino acids: CASSLEHEQFF. CDR3 nucleotides: TGCGCCAGCAGCTTAGAGCATGAGCAGTTCTTC. The chain joins TRBV5-1 to TRBJ2-1; D unclear. V was cut by 2 bases and J by 8 bases, with 5 bases left in between. This CDR3 comprises 11 residues. Germline V gene data show CDR1 as SGHRS and CDR2 as YFSETQ.

V is TRBV5-1 and J is TRBJ1-4, with a possible D match to TRBD1 (6 bases). In germline, CDR1 is SGHRS, CDR2 YFSETQ. This CDR3 comprises 13 residues. V was pared by 6 bases and J by 3 bases, with 9 bases between. The CDR3 DNA is TGCGCCAGCAAACAGGGATCTAATGAAAAACTGTTTTTT. Protein sequence: CASKQGSNEKLFF. The full variable domain, with the rest looked up from reference TRBV5-1 and TRBJ1-4, is KAGVTQTPRYLIKTRGQQVTLSCSPISGHRSVSWYQQTPGQGLQFLFEYFSETQRNKGNFPGRFSGRQFSNSRSEMNVSTLELGDSALYLCASKQGSNEKLFFGSGTQLSVL.

DNA of the CDR3: TGTGCCAGCAGGACTAGCGGGAGGGGGGAGCAGTACTTC. It yields the protein CASRTSGRGEQYF. The chain has TRBV25-1 and TRBJ2-7; TRBD2 agrees at 14 bases. CDR3 length: 13 amino acids. Germline V CDR1 and CDR2: MGHDK, SYGVNS. Germline trimming cut 6 bases from V and 7 bases from J; bases unmatched to any gene: 2.

This sequence joins TRBV30 and TRBJ1-1; possibly TRBD1 for D (5 bases). Trimming left V 0 bases short and J 2 bases short, with 13 bases between. The CDR3 has 15 residues. CDR1 is GTSNPN and CDR2 is SVGIG in the germline V gene (reference sequence). The CDR3 sequence: CAWSVLSGGNTEAFF. CDR3 sequence (DNA): TGTGCCTGGAGTGTACTGTCTGGGGGAAACACTGAAGCTTTCTTT.

This chain connects TRBV4-1 to TRBJ2-4, with a tentative D call TRBD2 (5 bases). From germline, CDR1 is MGHRA and CDR2 YSYEKL. V shed 0 bases and J shed 7 bases, with 13 bases lying between them. This CDR3 contains 15 residues. The CDR3 loop reads CASSQEGAGPNIQYF. CDR3 coding DNA: TGCGCCAGCAGCCAAGAGGGCGCGGGTCCTAACATTCAGTACTTC.

The chain links TRBV11-2 to TRBJ1-1; possible D gene TRBD1, 5 bases. Trimming shortened V by 0 bases and J by 0 bases, and 8 bases separated the two germline ends. Germline V gives CDR1 SGHAT, CDR2 FQNNGV. CDR3 length: 15 residues. CDR3 DNA sequence: TGTGCCAGCAGCTTAGAGGGACTTCTGAACACTGAAGCTTTCTTT. It codes for CASSLEGLLNTEAFF. Full variable domain (missing parts from reference TRBV11-2 and TRBJ1-1): EAGVAQSPRYKIIEKRQSVAFWCNPISGHATLYWYQQILGQGPKLLIQFQNNGVVDDSQLPKDRFSAERLKGVDSTLKIQPAKLEDSAVYLCASSLEGLLNTEAFFGQGTRLTVV.